The rows below give T cell receptor beta chains drawn from one sample of a study of radiotherapy plus CTLA-4 blockade in lung cancer. Assay: immunoSEQ multiplex PCR; the TCRdb copy retains only in-frame clones and omits some. The sample records about 59,000 clones, roughly 76% being singletons. The sample consisted of peripheral blood, taken from a patient treated with radiotherapy plus ipilimumab. These receptors were obtained from a human donor with non-small cell lung cancer whose response to radiotherapy plus ipilimumab could not be evaluated. Each CDR3 is given with its conserved first and last residue.

CDR3 protein: CSVGTGFSGTEAFF
J gene: TRBJ1-1
V gene: TRBV29-1

CDR3 protein: CASREAGVITDTQYF
J gene: TRBJ2-3
V gene: TRBV2

CDR3 protein: CAIRQGGYNEQFF
J gene: TRBJ2-1
V gene: TRBV28

CDR3 protein: CASSHQGYANTGELFF
J gene: TRBJ2-2
V gene: TRBV28

CDR3 protein: CASSTDPGTDYNSPLHF
J gene: TRBJ1-6
V gene: TRBV28

CDR3 protein: CATSRAWTSGASYEQYF
J gene: TRBJ2-7
V gene: TRBV15

CDR3 protein: CASSFNIDQETQYF
J gene: TRBJ2-5
V gene: TRBV11-2

CDR3 protein: CASSESPGQTQFF
J gene: TRBJ2-1
V gene: TRBV9

CDR3 protein: CASSRILREKLFF
J gene: TRBJ1-4
V gene: TRBV21-1

CDR3 protein: CASTSTDTQYF
J gene: TRBJ2-3
V gene: TRBV19

CDR3 protein: CASRTRGASSYEQYF
J gene: TRBJ2-7
V gene: TRBV28

CDR3 protein: CASSLQLLSGDTEAFF
J gene: TRBJ1-1
V gene: TRBV27

CDR3 protein: CASSLRTGITNEKLFF
J gene: TRBJ1-4
V gene: TRBV5-4

CDR3 protein: CAWSVGHGQYF
J gene: TRBJ2-7
V gene: TRBV30

CDR3 protein: CASSLAGGGPGGEQYF
J gene: TRBJ2-5
V gene: TRBV7-2

CDR3 protein: CASSAPTGSTNEKLFF
J gene: TRBJ1-4
V gene: TRBV14

CDR3 protein: CASSFQGPGGEAFF
J gene: TRBJ1-1
V gene: TRBV7-9

CDR3 protein: CASRPTGIYEQYF
J gene: TRBJ2-7
V gene: TRBV28

CDR3 protein: CATSRDILETQYF
J gene: TRBJ2-5
V gene: TRBV15

CDR3 protein: CASGFGTGVRFTEAFF
J gene: TRBJ1-1
V gene: TRBV12-5

CDR3 protein: CATFRQGGAGELFF
J gene: TRBJ2-2
V gene: TRBV19

CDR3 protein: CASSRTGGGGGYTF
J gene: TRBJ1-2
V gene: TRBV4-3

CDR3 protein: CASSSLDRGFSGYTF
J gene: TRBJ1-2
V gene: TRBV6-5

CDR3 protein: CASSRGSTDTQYF
J gene: TRBJ2-3
V gene: TRBV11-1

CDR3 protein: CASSHISGGVKKTQYF
J gene: TRBJ2-5
V gene: TRBV4-3

CDR3 protein: CASSTGTGVNTEAFF
J gene: TRBJ1-1
V gene: TRBV10-1

CDR3 protein: CASRIAGGSYNEQFF
J gene: TRBJ2-1
V gene: TRBV6-1

CDR3 protein: CASRPTGDGSPLHF
J gene: TRBJ1-6
V gene: TRBV6-5

CDR3 protein: CASSLLGTSLYNEQFF
J gene: TRBJ2-1
V gene: TRBV27

CDR3 protein: CASSLAGGDEQYF
J gene: TRBJ2-7
V gene: TRBV5-1

CDR3 protein: CASSLDTPSTDTQYF
J gene: TRBJ2-3
V gene: TRBV5-1

CDR3 protein: CTVDGGGGYQETQYF
J gene: TRBJ2-5
V gene: TRBV29-1

CDR3 protein: CASSRNQGGTEAFF
J gene: TRBJ1-1
V gene: TRBV27

CDR3 protein: CASSPRQGASYEQYF
J gene: TRBJ2-7
V gene: TRBV11-1

CDR3 protein: CASSPTARSGQETQYF
J gene: TRBJ2-5
V gene: TRBV18

CDR3 protein: CASNPLWQQETQYF
J gene: TRBJ2-5
V gene: TRBV19

CDR3 protein: CASSRQGANTEAFF
J gene: TRBJ1-1
V gene: TRBV11-3

CDR3 protein: CASSEFGGQGSNSPLHF
J gene: TRBJ1-6
V gene: TRBV2

CDR3 protein: CASSIGSSGSLGNQPQHF
J gene: TRBJ1-5
V gene: TRBV19

CDR3 protein: CASSPQTVKTYEQYF
J gene: TRBJ2-7
V gene: TRBV11-2

CDR3 protein: CASSLLSSSYNSPLHF
J gene: TRBJ1-6
V gene: TRBV28

CDR3 protein: CASSPGGNQPQHF
J gene: TRBJ1-5
V gene: TRBV6-1

CDR3 protein: CATSGLAGGVYEQYF
J gene: TRBJ2-7
V gene: TRBV19

CDR3 protein: CAWAGQPGNQPQHF
J gene: TRBJ1-5
V gene: TRBV30

CDR3 protein: CASSLGDNQNTGELFF
J gene: TRBJ2-2
V gene: TRBV11-2

CDR3 protein: CASSLVTGTSQETQYF
J gene: TRBJ2-5
V gene: TRBV4-2

CDR3 protein: CASSFTTGTGTLSPLTDTQYF
J gene: TRBJ2-3
V gene: TRBV28

CDR3 protein: CASSSAPGGYTF
J gene: TRBJ1-2
V gene: TRBV5-8

CDR3 protein: CASSPDRGLYNEQFF
J gene: TRBJ2-1
V gene: TRBV6-1

CDR3 protein: CASSPRPSGGAQETQYF
J gene: TRBJ2-5
V gene: TRBV18

CDR3 protein: CASSSLRGGAAYEQYF
J gene: TRBJ2-7
V gene: TRBV5-4

CDR3 protein: CASGSGTGGANTEAFF
J gene: TRBJ1-1
V gene: TRBV12-5

CDR3 protein: CASREPYDGYGYTF
J gene: TRBJ1-2
V gene: TRBV19

CDR3 protein: CASSQESGWHSPLHF
J gene: TRBJ1-6
V gene: TRBV4-1

CDR3 protein: CASSQDAVRQGGNQPQHF
J gene: TRBJ1-5
V gene: TRBV4-1

CDR3 protein: CASSEQGGTGGEYGYTF
J gene: TRBJ1-2
V gene: TRBV2

CDR3 protein: CASSLGSRGTDTQYF
J gene: TRBJ2-3
V gene: TRBV11-1